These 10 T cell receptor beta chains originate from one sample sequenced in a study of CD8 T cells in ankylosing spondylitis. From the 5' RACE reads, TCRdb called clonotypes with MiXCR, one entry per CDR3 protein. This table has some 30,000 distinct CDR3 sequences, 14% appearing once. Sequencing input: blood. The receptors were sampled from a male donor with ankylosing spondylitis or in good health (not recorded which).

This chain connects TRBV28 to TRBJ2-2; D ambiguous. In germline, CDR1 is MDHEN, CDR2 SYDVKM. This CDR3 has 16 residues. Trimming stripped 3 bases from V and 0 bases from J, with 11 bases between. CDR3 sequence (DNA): TGTGCCAGCAGTTTTTTTATCACAGCGAACACCGGGGAGCTGTTTTTT. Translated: CASSFFITANTGELFF.

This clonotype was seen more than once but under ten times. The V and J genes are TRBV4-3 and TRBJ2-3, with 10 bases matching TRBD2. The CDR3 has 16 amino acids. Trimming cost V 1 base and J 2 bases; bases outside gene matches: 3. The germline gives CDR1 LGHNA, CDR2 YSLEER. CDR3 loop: CASSQGSGGATDTQYF. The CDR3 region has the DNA TGCGCCAGCAGCCAAGGGAGCGGGGGGGCCACAGATACGCAGTATTTT.

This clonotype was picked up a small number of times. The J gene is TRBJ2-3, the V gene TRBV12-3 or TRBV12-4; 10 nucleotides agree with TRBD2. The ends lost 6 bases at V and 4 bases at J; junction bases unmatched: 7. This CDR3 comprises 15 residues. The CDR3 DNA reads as TGTGCCAGCAGCCCCAGCGGGAGGGCCCCAGATACGCAGTATTTT. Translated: CASSPSGRAPDTQYF.

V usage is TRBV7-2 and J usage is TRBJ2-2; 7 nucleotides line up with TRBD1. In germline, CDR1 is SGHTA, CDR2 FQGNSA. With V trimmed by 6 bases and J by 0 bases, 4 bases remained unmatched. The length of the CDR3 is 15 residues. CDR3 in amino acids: CASRPDRTNTGELFF. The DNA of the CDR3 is TGTGCCAGCAGACCGGACAGGACGAACACCGGGGAGCTGTTTTTT.

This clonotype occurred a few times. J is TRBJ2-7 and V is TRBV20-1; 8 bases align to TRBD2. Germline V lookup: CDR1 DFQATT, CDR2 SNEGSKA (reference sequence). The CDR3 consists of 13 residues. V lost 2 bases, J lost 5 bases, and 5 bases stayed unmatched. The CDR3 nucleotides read TGCAGTGCTAGATCCGGGGGGGGCCACGAGCAGTACGTC. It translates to CSARSGGGHEQYV.

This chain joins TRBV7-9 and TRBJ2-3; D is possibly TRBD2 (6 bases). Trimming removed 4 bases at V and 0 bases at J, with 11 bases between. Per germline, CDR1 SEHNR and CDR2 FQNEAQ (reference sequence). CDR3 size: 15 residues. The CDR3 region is CASSSGLASTDTQYF. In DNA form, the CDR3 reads TGTGCCAGCAGCTCGGGACTCGCGAGCACAGATACGCAGTATTTT.

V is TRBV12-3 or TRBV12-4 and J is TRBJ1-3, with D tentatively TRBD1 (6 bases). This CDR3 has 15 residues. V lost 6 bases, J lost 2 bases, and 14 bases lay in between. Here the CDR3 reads CASSPRTETGNTIYF. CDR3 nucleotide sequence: TGTGCCAGCAGCCCGAGGACAGAAACTGGAAACACCATATATTTT.

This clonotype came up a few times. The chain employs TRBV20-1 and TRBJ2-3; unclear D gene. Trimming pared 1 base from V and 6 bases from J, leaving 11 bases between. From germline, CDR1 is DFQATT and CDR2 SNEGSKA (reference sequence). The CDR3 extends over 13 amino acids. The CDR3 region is CSARAPAIDTQYF. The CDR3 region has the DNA TGCAGTGCTAGAGCCCCCGCCATCGATACGCAGTATTTT.

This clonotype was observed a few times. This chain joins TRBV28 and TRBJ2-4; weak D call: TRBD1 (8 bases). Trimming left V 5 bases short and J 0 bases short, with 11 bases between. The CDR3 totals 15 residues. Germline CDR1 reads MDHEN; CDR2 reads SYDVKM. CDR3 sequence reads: CASSTGGVAKNIQYF. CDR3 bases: TGTGCCAGCAGTACAGGGGGGGTAGCCAAAAACATTCAGTACTTC.

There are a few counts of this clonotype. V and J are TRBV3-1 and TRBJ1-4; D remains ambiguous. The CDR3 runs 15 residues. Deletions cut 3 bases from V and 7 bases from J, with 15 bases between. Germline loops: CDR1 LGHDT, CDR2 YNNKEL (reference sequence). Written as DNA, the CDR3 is TGTGCCAGCAGCCAGGGCCCCGGTTGGGGTGAAAAACTGTTTTTT. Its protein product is CASSQGPGWGEKLFF.